Reported below is one T cell receptor beta chain. Its cognate antigen is unknown. MiXCR, applied by TCRdb to the RT-PCR reads, yields one record per CDR3 protein. Of 590,000 or so distinct CDR3 sequences detected, 13% to 15% appear once; the ten largest clones hold 6% to 9.5%. The data were obtained in a study of response to subunit inactivated influenza vaccine. Study findings and constraints: Every seasonal influenza vaccination brings in few new T cells, the authors suggested.

Germline CDR1 and CDR2: SGHVS and FQNEAQ. This CDR3 contains 17 residues. The V end lost 2 bases, the J end lost 4 bases, and 18 bases lay between the germline ends. This specimen was PBMCs from blood, taken approximately 15 days before vaccination. This TCR was recovered from a man in his fifties or sixties who received an inactivated influenza vaccine. The chain uses TRBV7-8 and TRBJ2-1; no firm D call. CDR3 coding DNA: TGTGCCAGCAGCTTAACATGGGCACTGGTGAGATACAATGAGCAGTTCTTC. It codes for CASSLTWALVRYNEQFF.